This TCR beta chain derives from a study of early T cells in non-severe SARS-CoV-2 infection. Study details: The input, bulk RNA from unsorted whole blood, was sequenced, and chains were unpaired. The study, taken as a whole, reports: VDJdb-based matching was biased toward anti-spike CD8 responses and missed private and CD4 specificities.

By sample fraction, this clonotype is medium-sized. Its target is not known. The V gene end was trimmed by 4 bases and the J gene end by 1 base; junction bases not matched to a gene: 4. The CDR3 is made up of 15 amino acids. CDR1 is SGHTA, CDR2 FQGTGA, per germline. Separate cDNA molecules each had unique molecular identifiers attached to them. Each CDR3 protein is one row after TCRdb ran MiXCR on the 5' RACE reads. Among approximately 60,000 distinct CDR3 sequences listed, roughly an eighth were seen once. Sequenced: whole blood. The chain carries TRBV7-3 and TRBJ1-1, with 9 positions matching TRBD1. This clonotype was obtained from an adult who was a healthcare worker with PCR-confirmed SARS-CoV-2 infection or an uninfected control (not recorded which). CDR3 nucleotide sequence: TGTGCCAGCAGCTCCCTGGACAGGGGGAACACTGAAGCTTTCTTT. It translates to CASSSLDRGNTEAFF.